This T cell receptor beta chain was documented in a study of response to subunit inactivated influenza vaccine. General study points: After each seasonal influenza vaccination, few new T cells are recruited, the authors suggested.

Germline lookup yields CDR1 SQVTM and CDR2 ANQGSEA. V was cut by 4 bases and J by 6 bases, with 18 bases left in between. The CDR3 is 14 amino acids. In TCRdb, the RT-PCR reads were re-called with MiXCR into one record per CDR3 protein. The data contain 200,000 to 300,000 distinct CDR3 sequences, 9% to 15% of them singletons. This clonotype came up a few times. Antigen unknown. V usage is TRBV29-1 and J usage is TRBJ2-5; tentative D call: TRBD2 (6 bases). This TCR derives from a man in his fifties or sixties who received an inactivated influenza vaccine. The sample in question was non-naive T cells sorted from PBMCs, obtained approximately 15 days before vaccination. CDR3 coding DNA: TGCAGCGTTGTATGGGTGCGGGGTGAACAGACCCAGTACTTC. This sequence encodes CSVVWVRGEQTQYF.